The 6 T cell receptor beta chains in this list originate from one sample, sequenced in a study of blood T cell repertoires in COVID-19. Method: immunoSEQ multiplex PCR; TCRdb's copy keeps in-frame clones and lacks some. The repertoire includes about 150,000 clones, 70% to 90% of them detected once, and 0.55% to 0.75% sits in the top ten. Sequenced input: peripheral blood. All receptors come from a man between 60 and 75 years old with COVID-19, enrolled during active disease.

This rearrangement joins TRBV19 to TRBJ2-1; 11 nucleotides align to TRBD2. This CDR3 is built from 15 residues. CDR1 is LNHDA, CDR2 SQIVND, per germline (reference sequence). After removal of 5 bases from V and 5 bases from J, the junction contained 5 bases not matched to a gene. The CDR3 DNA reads TGTGCCAGTAGTTTTCTAGCGGGGGGTGACAATGAGCAGTTCTTC. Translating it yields CASSFLAGGDNEQFF.

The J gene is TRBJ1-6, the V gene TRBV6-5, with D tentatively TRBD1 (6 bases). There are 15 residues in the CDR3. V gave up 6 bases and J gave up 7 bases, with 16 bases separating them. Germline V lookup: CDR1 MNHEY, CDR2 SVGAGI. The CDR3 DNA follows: TGTGCCAGCAGACGCCAAGGACAGTTAAATTCACCCCTCCACTTT. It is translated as CASRRQGQLNSPLHF.

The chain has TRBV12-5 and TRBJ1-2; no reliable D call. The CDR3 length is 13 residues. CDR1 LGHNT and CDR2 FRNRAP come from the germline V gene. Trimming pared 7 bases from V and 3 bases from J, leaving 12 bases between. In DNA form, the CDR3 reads TGTGCTAGTGTACCGGAGGGCTACTATGGCTACACCTTC. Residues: CASVPEGYYGYTF.

CDR3 sequence (DNA): TGTGCCAACAGGGAAGGCACTAGCACAGATACGCAGTATTTT. Its translation is CANREGTSTDTQYF. The gene calls are TRBV6-1 and TRBJ2-3; maybe TRBD1 (6 bases). Germline values: CDR1 MNHNS, CDR2 SASEGT. The CDR3 extends over 14 amino acids. The V end lost 10 bases, the J end lost 0 bases, and 14 bases lay between the germline ends.

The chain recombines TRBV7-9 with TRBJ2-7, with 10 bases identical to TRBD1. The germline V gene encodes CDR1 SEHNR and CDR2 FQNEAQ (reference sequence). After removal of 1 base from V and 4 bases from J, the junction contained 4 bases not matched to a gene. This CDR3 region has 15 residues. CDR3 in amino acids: CASSLVRTGGYEQYF. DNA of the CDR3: TGTGCCAGCAGCTTAGTCAGGACAGGGGGTTACGAGCAGTACTTC.

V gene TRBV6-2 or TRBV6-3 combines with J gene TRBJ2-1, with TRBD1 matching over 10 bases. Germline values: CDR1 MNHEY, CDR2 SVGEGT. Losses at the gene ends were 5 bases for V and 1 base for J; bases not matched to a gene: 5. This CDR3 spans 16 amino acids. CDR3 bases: TGTGCCAGCAGTAGACAGGGGGCAGATTCCTACAATGAGCAGTTCTTC. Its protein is CASSRQGADSYNEQFF.